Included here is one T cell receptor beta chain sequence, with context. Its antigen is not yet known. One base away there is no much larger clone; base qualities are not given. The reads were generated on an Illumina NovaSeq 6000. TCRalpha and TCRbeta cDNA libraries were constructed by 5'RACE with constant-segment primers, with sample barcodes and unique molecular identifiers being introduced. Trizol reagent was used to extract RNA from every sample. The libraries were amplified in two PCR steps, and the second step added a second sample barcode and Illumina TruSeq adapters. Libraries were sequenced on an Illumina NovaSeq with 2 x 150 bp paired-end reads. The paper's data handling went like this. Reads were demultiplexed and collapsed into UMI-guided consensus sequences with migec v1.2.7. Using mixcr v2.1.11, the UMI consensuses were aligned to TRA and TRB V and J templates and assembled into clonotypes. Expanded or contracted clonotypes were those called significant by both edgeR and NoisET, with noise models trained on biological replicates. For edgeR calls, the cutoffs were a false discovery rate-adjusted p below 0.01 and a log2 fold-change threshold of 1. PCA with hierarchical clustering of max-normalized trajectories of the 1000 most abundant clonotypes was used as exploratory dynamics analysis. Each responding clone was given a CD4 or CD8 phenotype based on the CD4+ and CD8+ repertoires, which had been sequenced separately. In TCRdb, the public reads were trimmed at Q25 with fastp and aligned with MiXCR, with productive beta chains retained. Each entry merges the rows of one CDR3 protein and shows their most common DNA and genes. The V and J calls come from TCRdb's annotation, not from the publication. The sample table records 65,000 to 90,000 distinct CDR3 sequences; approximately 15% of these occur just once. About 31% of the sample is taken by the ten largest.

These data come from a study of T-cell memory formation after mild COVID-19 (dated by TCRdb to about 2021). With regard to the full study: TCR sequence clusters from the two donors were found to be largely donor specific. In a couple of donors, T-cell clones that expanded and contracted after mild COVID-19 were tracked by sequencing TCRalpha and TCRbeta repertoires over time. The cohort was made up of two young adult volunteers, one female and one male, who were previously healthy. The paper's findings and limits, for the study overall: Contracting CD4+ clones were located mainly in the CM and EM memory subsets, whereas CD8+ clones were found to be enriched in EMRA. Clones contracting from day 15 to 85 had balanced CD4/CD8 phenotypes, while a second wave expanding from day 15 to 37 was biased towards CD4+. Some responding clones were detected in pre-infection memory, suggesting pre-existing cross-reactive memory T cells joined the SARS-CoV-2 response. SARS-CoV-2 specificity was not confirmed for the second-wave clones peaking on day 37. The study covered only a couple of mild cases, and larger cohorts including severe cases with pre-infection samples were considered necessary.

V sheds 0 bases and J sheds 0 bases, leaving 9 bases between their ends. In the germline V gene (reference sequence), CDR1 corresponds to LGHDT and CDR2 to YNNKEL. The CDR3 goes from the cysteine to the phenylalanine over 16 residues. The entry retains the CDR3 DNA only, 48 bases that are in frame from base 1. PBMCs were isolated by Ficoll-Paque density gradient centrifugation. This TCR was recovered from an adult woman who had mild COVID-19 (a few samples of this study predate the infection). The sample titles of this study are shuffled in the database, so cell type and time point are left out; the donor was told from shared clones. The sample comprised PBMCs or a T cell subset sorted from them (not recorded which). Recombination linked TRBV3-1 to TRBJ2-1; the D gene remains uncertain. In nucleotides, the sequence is TGTGCCAGCAGCCAAGAGGGCCTAAGCTCCTACAATGAGCAGTTCTTC. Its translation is CASSQEGLSSYNEQFF.